This T cell receptor beta chain was recovered during a study of T cells expressing NK-cell markers. Overall study context: Sorted CD3+CD56+NKG2C+, CD3+CD56+NKG2C- and CD3+CD56-NKG2C+ T cells provided the TCR beta repertoires.

CDR1 MGHDK and CDR2 SYGVNS come from the germline V gene. This CDR3 has 16 residues. Template switching by 5'RACE with UMIs generated the TCR beta cDNA. Following a re-call of the 5' RACE reads, TCRdb has one entry per CDR3 protein and lacks DNA. The table for this sample gives a few hundred thousand distinct CDR3 sequences. The sequenced sample was blood T cells: a sorted CD56 or NKG2C T cell subset, CD4+ or CD8+ T cells, or bulk PBMC T cells (not recorded which). The rearrangement joins TRBV25-1 to TRBJ1-1. The receptor's source is a woman between 45 and 65 years old in good health. The CDR3 region is CASSERSGGPYTEAFF.